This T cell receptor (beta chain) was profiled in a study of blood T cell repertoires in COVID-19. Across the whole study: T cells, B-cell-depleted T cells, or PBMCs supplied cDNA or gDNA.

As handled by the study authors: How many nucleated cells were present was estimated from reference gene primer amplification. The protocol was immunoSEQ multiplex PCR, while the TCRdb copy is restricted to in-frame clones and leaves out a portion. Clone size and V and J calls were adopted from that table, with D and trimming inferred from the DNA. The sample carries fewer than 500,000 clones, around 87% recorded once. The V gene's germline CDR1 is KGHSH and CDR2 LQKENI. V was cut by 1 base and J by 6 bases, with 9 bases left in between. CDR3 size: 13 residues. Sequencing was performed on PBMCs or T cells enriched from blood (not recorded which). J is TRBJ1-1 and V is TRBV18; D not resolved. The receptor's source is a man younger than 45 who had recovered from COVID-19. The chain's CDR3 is CASSPQHQAEAFF. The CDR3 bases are TGTGCCAGCTCACCACAGCATCAAGCTGAAGCTTTCTTT.